Below are 4 T cell receptor beta chains sequenced from a single sample in a study of diagnostic markers for celiac disease. With the reads reprocessed, TCRdb shows one record per CDR3 protein and no DNA. This listing includes about 380 distinct CDR3 sequences. Sequencing used either unsorted cells or a sorted T cell fraction (not recorded which). All receptors derive from a human donor. This table probably holds off-target reads from a library built for another chain.

The chain has TRBV27 and TRBJ2-7; TCRdb designates TRBD1, a call that cannot be tested without DNA. The CDR3 has 13 residues. CDR1 and CDR2 (germline): MNHEY, SMNVEV (reference sequence). CDR3 region: CASRSGTDYEQYF.

The chain joins TRBV9 to TRBJ1-1. This CDR3 has 13 amino acids. CDR1 and CDR2 from the germline V gene are SGDLS and YYNGEE. CDR3 protein: CASSVAENTEAFF.

Considering frequency, this clonotype is medium-sized. J is TRBJ2-3 and V is TRBV11-3; the D call of TRBD2 rests on TCRdb alone, since no DNA is present to check it. This CDR3 has 13 amino acids. CDR1 SGHNT and CDR2 YENEEA come from the germline V gene. The CDR3 sequence: CASSSGEADTQYF.

Judged by frequency, this clonotype is medium-sized (0.01 to 0.1%). V usage is TRBV3-1 and J usage is TRBJ2-2; TCRdb proposes TRBD2, but this gene call is untestable without DNA. The CDR3 covers 18 residues. Germline lookup yields CDR1 LGHDT and CDR2 YNNKEL (reference sequence). This CDR3 is CASSRGLAGGANTGELFF.